These 23 T cell receptor beta chains originate from one sample sequenced in a study of cytomegalovirus exposure and HLA in healthy donors (dated by TCRdb to the late 2010s). The library was produced with the immunoSEQ multiplex PCR assay. A mixture of 60 forward primers for TCR Vbeta segments and 13 reverse primers for TCR Jbeta segments was used in the multiplex PCR. TCRdb retrieved this table from immuneACCESS and kept in-frame rearrangements only. Not all clones are present; in checked studies, unresolved V genes account for under half, and no reason is known for the remainder. The sample table records about 89,000 clones; roughly 80% of these occur just once. The ten largest clonotypes hold more than 3% of the sample. Sequenced input: PBMCs. These TCRs come from a man aged 25-45 years in good health and CMV-seronegative.

V and J are TRBV30 and TRBJ2-3, with D maybe TRBD1 (5 bases). Germline CDR1 reads GTSNPN; CDR2 reads SVGIG (reference sequence). This CDR3 spans 11 amino acids. Trimming removed 5 bases from V and 4 bases from J, with 7 bases in between. The CDR3: CAWAGPDTQYF. In DNA form, the CDR3 reads TGTGCCTGGGCAGGGCCAGATACGCAGTATTTT.

This rearrangement joins TRBV6-5 to TRBJ1-2; 8 bases match TRBD1. CDR1 MNHEY and CDR2 SVGAGI come from the germline V gene. The CDR3 contains 12 residues. Trimming cost V 5 bases and J 8 bases; bases outside gene matches: 4. For the CDR3, the DNA is TGTGCCAGCAGTCTCGGACAGGGCGGCTACACCTTC. As protein: CASSLGQGGYTF.

This clone has just one count. The DNA for the CDR3 is TGTGCCAGCAGTGAGATACCCGGGACTAGCGGATACAATGAGCAGTTCTTC. Residues: CASSEIPGTSGYNEQFF. The chain recombines TRBV6-4 with TRBJ2-1, with TRBD2 identical over 11 bases. Germline CDR1 reads MRHNA; CDR2 reads SNTAGT. This CDR3 comprises 17 residues. V dropped 3 bases and J dropped 4; count of bases not matched to a gene: 8.

This clone was observed a handful of times. This sequence joins TRBV11-2 and TRBJ2-6, with no clear D. V was pared by 5 bases and J by 2 bases, with 7 bases between. The germline CDR1 and CDR2 sequences are SGHAT and FQNNGV. The length of the CDR3 is 14 residues. The CDR3 sequence: CASSPQTGANVLTF. CDR3 sequence (DNA): TGTGCCAGCAGCCCCCAAACTGGGGCCAACGTCCTGACTTTC.

The chain links TRBV19 to TRBJ1-5, with D possibly being TRBD1 (5 bases). Germline V gene lookup returns CDR1 LNHDA and CDR2 SQIVND (reference sequence). V gave up 9 bases and J gave up 7 bases, with 16 bases separating them. This CDR3 has 13 residues. The CDR3 loop reads CASRPGQNQPQHF. CDR3 DNA: TGTGCCAGCCGACCTGGACAAAACCAGCCCCAGCATTTT.

In this sample, this clone turned up once. The chain links TRBV29-1 to TRBJ2-5; 8 bases fit TRBD1. CDR3 length: 13 amino acids. CDR1 is SQVTM, CDR2 ANQGSEA, per germline. J gave up 3 bases and V 4 bases, and 4 bases lay outside the gene matches. The CDR3 region has the DNA TGCAGCGTTGCAGGGGGCGCGGAAGAGACCCAGTACTTC. Its protein is CSVAGGAEETQYF.

V usage is TRBV30 and J usage is TRBJ1-2; 8 bases fit TRBD1. Germline lookup yields CDR1 GTSNPN and CDR2 SVGIG (reference sequence). The V gene end was trimmed by 1 base and the J gene end by 4 bases; junction bases not matched to a gene: 8. The CDR3 is made up of 15 amino acids. In DNA form, the CDR3 reads TGTGCCTGGAGTGACCAGGGGGCTAGCGGCTATGGCTACACCTTC. It encodes CAWSDQGASGYGYTF.

The chain joins TRBV29-1 to TRBJ2-5; 9 bases are a match to TRBD2. The germline V gene has CDR1 SQVTM and CDR2 ANQGSEA. Unmatched junction bases numbered 6, after V lost 5 bases and J lost 2 bases. The CDR3 spans 14 residues. The CDR3 sequence: CSVWGGRAQETQYF. CDR3 DNA sequence: TGCAGCGTTTGGGGCGGGAGGGCACAAGAGACCCAGTACTTC. Using reference TRBV29-1 and TRBJ2-5 for the parts outside the CDR3, the full variable domain is SAVISQKPSRDICQRGTSLTIQCQVDSQVTMMFWYRQQPGQSLTLIATANQGSEATYESGFVIDKFPISRPNLTFSTLTVSNMSPEDSSIYLCSVWGGRAQETQYFGPGTRLLVL.

This chain connects TRBV6-6 to TRBJ2-5, with a weak D call TRBD1 (7 bases). The DNA end is more similar to TRBJ2-7, so the J call may be wrong. The germline V gene has CDR1 MNHNY and CDR2 SVGAGI (reference sequence). This CDR3 contains 15 residues. The CDR3 DNA is TGTGCCAGCAGCCCGACCAGGAGGGGGCCAAACGAGCAGTACTTC. It encodes CASSPTRRGPNEQYF.

V gene TRBV2 combines with J gene TRBJ2-7; TRBD1 aligns across 9 bases. CDR1 and CDR2 from the germline V gene are SNHLY and FYNNEI. After removal of 4 bases from V and 2 bases from J, the junction contained 6 bases not matched to a gene. This CDR3 comprises 15 residues. CDR3 sequence (DNA): TGTGCCAGCAGTGGGGGGACAGGGAGGGCCTACGAGCAGTACTTC. Encoded protein: CASSGGTGRAYEQYF.

The chain combines TRBV13 with TRBJ1-3; 8 bases fit TRBD1. The germline V gene encodes CDR1 PRHDT and CDR2 FYEKMQ (reference sequence). The CDR3 runs 15 residues. Unmatched junction bases numbered 6, after V lost 4 bases and J lost 4 bases. Written as DNA, the CDR3 is TGTGCCAGCAGCTCGACAGGGGTATACGGAAACACCATATATTTT. This sequence encodes CASSSTGVYGNTIYF.

The rearrangement joins TRBV7-8 to TRBJ1-2; TRBD1 is a possible D gene (5 bases). Trimming took off 5 bases at V and 8 bases at J, with 18 bases between the two ends. CDR1 SGHVS and CDR2 FQNEAQ come from the germline V gene. The CDR3 contains 14 residues. CDR3 in amino acids: CASSPGGWSYGYTF. Here the CDR3 DNA reads TGTGCCAGCAGCCCCGGGGGATGGAGTTACGGCTACACCTTC.

The V call is TRBV27, the J call TRBJ2-2; 13 bases line up with TRBD2. This CDR3 is 15 amino acids long. The germline gives CDR1 MNHEY, CDR2 SMNVEV (reference sequence). The trim removed 6 bases at V and 7 bases at J, leaving 5 bases unmatched. CDR3 bases: TGTGCCAGCAGGGGACTAGCGGGAAAGGTCGGGGAGCTGTTTTTT. Its translation is CASRGLAGKVGELFF.

V usage is TRBV7-6 and J usage is TRBJ1-2; tentatively, D is TRBD1 (5 bases). The germline V and J ends were trimmed by 0 bases and 6 bases, with 8 bases remaining between them. Germline CDR1 reads SGHVS; CDR2 reads FNYEAQ. CDR3 size: 13 residues. The CDR3 nucleotides are TGTGCCAGCAGCTTAGCGGGGCTTGATGGCTACACCTTC. Amino acids: CASSLAGLDGYTF.

The rearrangement joins TRBV28 to TRBJ1-1; 9 bases fit TRBD1. The J segment lost 6 bases and the V segment lost 5 bases, leaving 7 bases of the junction unmatched. CDR3 length equals 14 residues. Germline loops: CDR1 MDHEN, CDR2 SYDVKM. CDR3 DNA: TGTGCCAGCAGTCCAGGGACAGGGAGGGCTGAAGCTTTCTTT. Amino acid sequence: CASSPGTGRAEAFF.

The chain employs TRBV7-9 and TRBJ2-3; D unclear. Looked up from germline, CDR1 is SEHNR and CDR2 is FQNEAQ (reference sequence). Trimming shortened V by 5 bases and J by 2 bases, and 8 bases separated the two germline ends. The CDR3 length is 13 residues. Here the CDR3 reads CASSPHYTDTQYF. DNA of the CDR3: TGTGCCAGCAGCCCACACTACACAGATACGCAGTATTTT.

The table lists this clone with a few counts. J is TRBJ1-5 and V is TRBV27; D is perhaps TRBD1 (6 bases). CDR1 MNHEY and CDR2 SMNVEV come from the germline V gene (reference sequence). CDR3 length: 16 amino acids. Between the trimmed V and J ends, which lost 3 bases and 2 bases, there was a span of 14 bases. The CDR3, as DNA: TGTGCCAGCAGTTTTCTCCCGCGACAGGGCAATCAGCCCCAGCATTTT. Its protein is CASSFLPRQGNQPQHF.

CDR3 in DNA: TGTGCCAGCAGCCGGGAGGGAGCTAACTATGGCTACACCTTC. Encoded protein: CASSREGANYGYTF. This chain connects TRBV14 to TRBJ1-2; D not certain. CDR3 length equals 14 residues. Trimming removed 4 bases from V and 0 bases from J, with 9 bases in between. Germline loops: CDR1 SGHDN, CDR2 FVKESK.

In this sample, this clone is medium-sized. The V gene is TRBV5-6, the J gene TRBJ2-7; TRBD1 agrees at 10 bases. Germline V gives CDR1 SGHDT, CDR2 YYEEEE. The CDR3 length is 15 residues. V shed 3 bases and J 2 bases; nucleotides not matched to a gene: 5. As DNA, the CDR3 is TGTGCCAGCAGCTCGACGACAGGGGGCACCTACGAGCAGTACTTC. Residues: CASSSTTGGTYEQYF.

The rearrangement joins TRBV30 to TRBJ2-5, with TRBD2 matching over 7 bases. From germline, CDR1 is GTSNPN and CDR2 SVGIG (reference sequence). V shed 7 bases and J 0 bases; nucleotides not matched to a gene: 23. The CDR3 runs to 19 residues. CDR3 coding DNA: TGTGCCTATGGAAGGGGCAGGGAGGGTGGTAGAAGGTACCAAGAGACCCAGTACTTC. Residues: CAYGRGREGGRRYQETQYF.

This CDR3 reads CASRLGGGGNQPQHF. The CDR3, as DNA: TGTGCCAGCAGACTCGGAGGGGGCGGCAATCAGCCCCAGCATTTT. This chain links TRBV6-1 with TRBJ1-5; 7 nucleotides align to TRBD1. The V segment lost 6 bases and the J segment 2 bases; nucleotides outside the gene matches: 7. The germline gives CDR1 MNHNS, CDR2 SASEGT. The CDR3 runs 15 residues.

The chain recombines TRBV4-2 with TRBJ2-7; 10 nucleotides align to TRBD1. The V gene's germline CDR1 is LGHNA and CDR2 YNFKEQ. The CDR3 is made up of 15 amino acids. V was clipped by 3 bases and J by 2 bases; unmatched bases: 4. The CDR3 DNA is TGTGCCAGCAGCCATCTGGACAGGGGGACCTACGAGCAGTACTTC. This encodes CASSHLDRGTYEQYF.

The genes are TRBV5-1 and TRBJ2-7; TRBD1 matches at 9 bases. Looked up from germline, CDR1 is SGHRS and CDR2 is YFSETQ. The CDR3 covers 16 residues. The junction had 8 bases not matched to a gene; V was cut back by 1 base and J by 3 bases. CDR3 nucleotides: TGCGCCAGCAGCTTGCCGGGACAGGGAAGATTCTACGAGCAGTACTTC. Translation gives CASSLPGQGRFYEQYF.